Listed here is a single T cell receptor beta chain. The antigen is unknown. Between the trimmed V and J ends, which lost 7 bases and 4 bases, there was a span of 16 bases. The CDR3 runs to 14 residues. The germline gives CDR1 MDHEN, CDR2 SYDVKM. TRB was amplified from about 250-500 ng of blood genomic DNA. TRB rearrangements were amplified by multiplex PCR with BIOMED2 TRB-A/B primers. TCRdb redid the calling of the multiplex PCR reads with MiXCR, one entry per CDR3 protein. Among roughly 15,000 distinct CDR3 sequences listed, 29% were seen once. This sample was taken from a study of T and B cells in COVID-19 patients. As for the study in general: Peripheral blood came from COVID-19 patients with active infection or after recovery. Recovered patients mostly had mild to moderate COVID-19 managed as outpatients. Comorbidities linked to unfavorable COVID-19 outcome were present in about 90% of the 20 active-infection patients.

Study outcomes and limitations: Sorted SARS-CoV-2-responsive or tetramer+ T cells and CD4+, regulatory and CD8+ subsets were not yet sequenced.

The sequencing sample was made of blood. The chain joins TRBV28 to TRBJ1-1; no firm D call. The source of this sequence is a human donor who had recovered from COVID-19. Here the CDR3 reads CASMASSLFTEAFF. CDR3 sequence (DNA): TGTGCCAGCATGGCCAGTAGCTTATTCACTGAAGCTTTCTTT.